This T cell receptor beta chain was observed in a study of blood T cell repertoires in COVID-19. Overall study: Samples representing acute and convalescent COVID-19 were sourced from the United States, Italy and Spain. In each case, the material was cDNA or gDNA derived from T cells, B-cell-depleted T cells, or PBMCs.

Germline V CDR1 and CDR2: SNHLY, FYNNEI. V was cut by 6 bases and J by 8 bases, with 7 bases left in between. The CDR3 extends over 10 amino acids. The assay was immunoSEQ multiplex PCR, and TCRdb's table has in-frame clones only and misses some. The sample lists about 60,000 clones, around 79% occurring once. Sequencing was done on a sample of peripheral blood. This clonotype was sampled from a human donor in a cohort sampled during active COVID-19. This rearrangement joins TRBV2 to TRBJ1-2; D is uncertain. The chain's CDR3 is CASRSQGYTF. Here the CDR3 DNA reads TGTGCCAGCAGAAGTCAGGGCTACACCTTC.